These T cell receptor beta chains were read from a single sample in a study of blood T cell repertoires in COVID-19. Clones were read by immunoSEQ multiplex PCR, and TCRdb kept only the in-frame ones, dropping some. The repertoire holds 55,000 to 65,000 clones, with about 93% as singletons. The specimen was peripheral blood. These receptors all come from a woman aged 80 or over with active COVID-19. Both conserved end residues are trimmed from each CDR3. Fields, in order: CDR3 length, V gene, J gene, CDR3 protein.

13	TRBV29-1	TRBJ2-1	SVRASGRFPHEQF
14	TRBV7-6	TRBJ2-1	ASSVQSGISYNEQF
14	TRBV6-5	TRBJ2-1	ASSYSSGDRVDEQF
10	TRBV29-1	TRBJ1-2	SSLGQAYGYT
12	TRBV7-9	TRBJ1-4	ASSRDSANEKLF
11	TRBV5-1	TRBJ2-1	ASSREADNEQF
11	TRBV11-2	TRBJ2-5	ASSSLAAETQY
14	TRBV2	TRBJ2-3	ASSVASGSGPDTQY
13	TRBV28	TRBJ1-4	ASNQQGALDEKLF
13	TRBV7-9	TRBJ2-1	ASSLGGGEYNEQF
11	TRBV28	TRBJ1-5	ASRGGGSQPQH
12	TRBV6-2/TRBV6-3	TRBJ2-1	ASSYSDSLNEQF
11	TRBV2	TRBJ1-3	ASSVGTDDTIY
16	TRBV4-2	TRBJ2-4	ASSQDILAGEVKNIQY
12	TRBV28	TRBJ2-1	ASSLAGAFNEQF
15	TRBV7-2	TRBJ2-4	ASSLNRGGLAGNIQY
13	TRBV14	TRBJ2-1	ASSTSLLSVREQF
14	TRBV5-1	TRBJ2-3	ASSLASGSGTDTQY
15	TRBV5-6	TRBJ2-1	ASSFVSGDLSYNEQF
13	TRBV6-5	TRBJ2-7	ASSRLQGARNEQY
11	TRBV5-5	TRBJ1-5	ASSSAGDGPQH
11	TRBV2	TRBJ1-2	ASIGRPNYGYT
15	TRBV6-2/TRBV6-3	TRBJ1-6	ASSPIFDRATNSPLH
14	TRBV14	TRBJ1-6	ASSRSLTGGDSPLH
12	TRBV7-9	TRBJ2-1	ASSLAYRDDEQF
10	TRBV27	TRBJ1-6	ASSHQNSPLH
13	TRBV5-1	TRBJ2-2	ASSLRTDKTGELF
11	TRBV7-2	TRBJ1-5	ASSLRGNQPQH
12	TRBV7-2	TRBJ2-5	ASSLGGAQETQY
14	TRBV27	TRBJ2-2	ASSSGRVTNTGELF
12	TRBV6-5	TRBJ2-6	ASRRGGGANVLT